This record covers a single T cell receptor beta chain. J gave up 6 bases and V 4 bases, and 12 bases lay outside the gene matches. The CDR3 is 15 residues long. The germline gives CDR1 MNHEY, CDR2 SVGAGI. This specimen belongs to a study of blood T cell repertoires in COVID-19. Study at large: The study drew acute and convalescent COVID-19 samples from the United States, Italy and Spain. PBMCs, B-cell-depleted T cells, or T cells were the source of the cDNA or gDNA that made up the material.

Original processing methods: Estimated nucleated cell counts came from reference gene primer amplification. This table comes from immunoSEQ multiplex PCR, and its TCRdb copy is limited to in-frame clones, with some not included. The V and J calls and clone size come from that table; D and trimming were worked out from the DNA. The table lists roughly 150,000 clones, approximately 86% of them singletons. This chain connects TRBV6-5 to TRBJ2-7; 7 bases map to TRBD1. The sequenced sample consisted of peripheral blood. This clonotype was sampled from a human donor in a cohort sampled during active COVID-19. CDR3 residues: CASSSRQGILREQYF. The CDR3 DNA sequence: TGTGCCAGCAGTTCCAGACAGGGAATACTTCGCGAGCAGTACTTC.